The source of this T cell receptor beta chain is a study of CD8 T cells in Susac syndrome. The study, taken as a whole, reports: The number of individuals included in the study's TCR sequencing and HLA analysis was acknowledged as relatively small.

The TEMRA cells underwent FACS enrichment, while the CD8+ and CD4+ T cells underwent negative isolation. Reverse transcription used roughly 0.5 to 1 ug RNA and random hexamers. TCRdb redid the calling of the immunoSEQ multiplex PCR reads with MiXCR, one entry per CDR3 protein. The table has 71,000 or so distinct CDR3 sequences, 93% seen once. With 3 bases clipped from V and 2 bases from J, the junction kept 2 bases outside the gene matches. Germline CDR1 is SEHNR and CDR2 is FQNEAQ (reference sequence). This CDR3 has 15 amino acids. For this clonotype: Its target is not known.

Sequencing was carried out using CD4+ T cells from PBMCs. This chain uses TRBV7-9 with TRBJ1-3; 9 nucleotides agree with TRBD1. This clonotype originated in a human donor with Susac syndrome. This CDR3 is CASSFYRGPGNTIYF. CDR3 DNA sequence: TGTGCCAGCAGCTTTTACAGGGGGCCTGGAAACACCATATATTTT.